Described below is a single TCR beta chain sequence and its context. The source of the sample is a study of T-cell reconstitution after alpha-beta-depleted transplantation in children. Unique molecular identifiers tagged the TCRbeta library. MiXCR, run by TCRdb on the PCR reads, gives a single entry per CDR3 protein. The sample lists just over 350,000 distinct CDR3 sequences, approximately 12% occurring once. Germline V gene lookup returns CDR1 SNHLY and CDR2 FYNNEI. Unmatched junction bases numbered 12, after V lost 5 bases and J lost 11 bases. This CDR3 has 14 residues. The chain employs TRBV2 and TRBJ2-7; 10 bases fit TRBD2. The specimen comprised PBMCs, sampled from the stem cell graft. The receptor comes from a human donor who donated a stem cell graft to a child with Fanconi anemia. The DNA for the CDR3 is TGTGCCAGCAGTACTACTAGCGGGGCGCAAAAGGAGTACTTC. Translation gives CASSTTSGAQKEYF.